Below are 4 T cell receptor beta chains sequenced from a single sample in a study of blood T cells in healthy people across ages. Then a second PCR, running about 6 to 11 cycles, was carried out with a sample-barcoded 5' primer and a J-beta primer mix. TCRdb used MiXCR to reprocess the 5' RACE reads, holding one entry per CDR3 protein. The sample contains over 1.5 million distinct CDR3 sequences, 49% of which appear only once. Sequencing was done on a sample of blood. These receptors were taken from a middle-aged woman in good health.

V is TRBV7-8 and J is TRBJ1-1; the match to TRBD1 covers 7 bases. Per the germline V gene, CDR1 is SGHVS and CDR2 is FQNEAQ. This CDR3 comprises 17 residues. V trimming: 5 bases; J trimming: 3 bases; junction bases outside the gene matches: 15. The CDR3 sequence: CASSIGQVGVADTEAFF. For the CDR3, the DNA is TGTGCCAGCAGCATCGGACAGGTTGGGGTCGCTGACACTGAAGCTTTCTTT. The full variable domain, completed using reference TRBV7-8 and TRBJ1-1, is GAGVSQSPRYKVAKRGQDVALRCDPISGHVSLFWYQQALGQGPEFLTYFQNEAQLDKSGLPSDRFFAERPEGSVSTLKIQRTQQEDSAVYLCASSIGQVGVADTEAFFGQGTRLTVV.

CDR3 in amino acids: CSARATPGTGANVLTF. CDR3 in DNA: TGCAGTGCTAGAGCCACCCCGGGGACCGGGGCCAACGTCCTGACTTTC. V and J are TRBV20-1 and TRBJ2-6; the D gene could be TRBD1 or TRBD2 (5 bases each). CDR1 is DFQATT, CDR2 SNEGSKA, per germline (reference sequence). This CDR3 region has 16 residues. Trimming removed 1 base from V and 4 bases from J, with 14 bases in between.

V gene TRBV4-3 combines with J gene TRBJ2-1; perhaps TRBD1 as D (5 bases). The CDR3 runs to 13 residues. The germline V gene has CDR1 LGHNA and CDR2 YSLEER. Trimming left V 3 bases short and J 8 bases short, with 11 bases between. CDR3 coding DNA: TGCGCCAGCAGCCACCAGACAGCCGATGAGCAGTTCTTC. As protein: CASSHQTADEQFF.

The V call is TRBV7-9, the J call TRBJ2-6, with D uncertain. The CDR3 is made up of 17 amino acids. V was pared by 5 bases and J by 0 bases, with 14 bases between. The germline V gene has CDR1 SEHNR and CDR2 FQNEAQ (reference sequence). The CDR3 sequence is CASSPLQILSGANVLTF. The CDR3 region has the DNA TGTGCCAGCAGCCCCTTACAGATCCTCTCTGGGGCCAACGTCCTGACTTTC.